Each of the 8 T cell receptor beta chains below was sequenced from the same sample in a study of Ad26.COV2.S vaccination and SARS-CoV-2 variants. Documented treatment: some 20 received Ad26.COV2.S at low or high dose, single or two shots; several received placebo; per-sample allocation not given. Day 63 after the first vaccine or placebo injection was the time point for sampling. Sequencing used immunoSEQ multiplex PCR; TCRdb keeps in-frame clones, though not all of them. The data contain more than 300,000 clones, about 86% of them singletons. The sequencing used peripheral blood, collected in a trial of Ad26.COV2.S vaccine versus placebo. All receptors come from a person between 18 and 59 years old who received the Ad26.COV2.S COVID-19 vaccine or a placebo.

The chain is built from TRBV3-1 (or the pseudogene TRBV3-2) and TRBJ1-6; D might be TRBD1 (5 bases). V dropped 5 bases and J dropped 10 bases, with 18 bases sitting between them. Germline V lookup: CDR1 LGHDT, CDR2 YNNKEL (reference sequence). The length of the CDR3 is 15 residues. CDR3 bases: TGTGCCAGCAGCATGGGACCTTCATCAGGGTCACCCCTCCACTTT. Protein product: CASSMGPSSGSPLHF.

CDR3 amino acids: CASSLVGRAFF. DNA of the CDR3: TGTGCCAGCAGCTTGGTAGGGCGAGCTTTCTTT. The rearrangement uses TRBV5-8 and TRBJ1-1, with D hard to call. Germline V gene sequence: CDR1 SGHTS, CDR2 YDEGEE. The V end was cut by 0 bases, the J end by 10 bases, with 7 bases between. The CDR3 totals 11 residues.

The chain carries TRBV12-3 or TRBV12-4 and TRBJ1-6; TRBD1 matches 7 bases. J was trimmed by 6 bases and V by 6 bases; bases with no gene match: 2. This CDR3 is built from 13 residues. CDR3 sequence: CASRRQGNSPLHF. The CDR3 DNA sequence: TGTGCCAGCAGGCGACAGGGTAATTCACCCCTCCACTTT.

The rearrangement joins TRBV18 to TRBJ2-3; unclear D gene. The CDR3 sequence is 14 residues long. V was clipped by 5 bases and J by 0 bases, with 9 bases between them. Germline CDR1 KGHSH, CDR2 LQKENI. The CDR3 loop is CASSVQISTDTQYF. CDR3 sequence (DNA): TGTGCCAGCTCAGTTCAGATTAGCACAGATACGCAGTATTTT.

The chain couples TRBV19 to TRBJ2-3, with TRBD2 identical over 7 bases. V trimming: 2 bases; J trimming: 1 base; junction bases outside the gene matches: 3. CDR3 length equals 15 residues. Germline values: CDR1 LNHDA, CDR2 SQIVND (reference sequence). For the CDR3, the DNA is TGTGCCAGTAGTATAAAGGCGGGGGGCACAGATACGCAGTATTTT. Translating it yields CASSIKAGGTDTQYF.

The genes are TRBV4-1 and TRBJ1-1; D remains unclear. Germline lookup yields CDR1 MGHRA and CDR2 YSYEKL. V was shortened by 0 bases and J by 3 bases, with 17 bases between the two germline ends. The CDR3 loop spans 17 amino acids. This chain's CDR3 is CASSQDSLDQQDTEAFF. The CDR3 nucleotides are TGCGCCAGCAGCCAAGATTCTCTCGACCAGCAGGACACTGAAGCTTTCTTT.

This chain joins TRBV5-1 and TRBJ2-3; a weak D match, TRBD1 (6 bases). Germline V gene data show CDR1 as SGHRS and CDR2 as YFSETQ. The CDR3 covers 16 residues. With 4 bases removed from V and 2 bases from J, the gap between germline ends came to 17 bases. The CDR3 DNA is TGCGCCAGCAGCACCCAAGGACAGCTTAACACAGATACGCAGTATTTT. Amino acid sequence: CASSTQGQLNTDTQYF.

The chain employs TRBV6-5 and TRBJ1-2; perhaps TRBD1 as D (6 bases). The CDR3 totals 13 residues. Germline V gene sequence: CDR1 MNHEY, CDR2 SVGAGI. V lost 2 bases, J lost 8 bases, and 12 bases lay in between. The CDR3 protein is CASSYGGARGYTF. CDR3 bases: TGTGCCAGCAGTTACGGGGGGGCGCGGGGCTACACCTTC.